The present TCR beta chain was sequenced within a study of cytomegalovirus exposure and HLA in healthy donors (dated by TCRdb to 2017 to 2019). For context, the study as a whole: An earlier analysis of some 550 of the donors reported 276 Gb of sequence data and around 120 million unique TCR beta sequences from around 200 million T cells. Roughly 300 gigabases of sequencing data and approximately 92 million unique TCR sequences made up an early release that covered several hundred HLA-typed donors. Of the 350 to 400 genotyped donors, about 84% fell in the genetic ancestry cluster associated with self-reported Caucasian donors. The aim of the study was to test whether cataloging public T cell receptors could identify signatures of past pathogen exposure. The study used immunosequencing to profile the T cell repertoires of approximately 650 subjects and linked those repertoires to cytomegalovirus serostatus. Along with the approximately 620-subject first cohort, a separate validation cohort of 120 different subjects was used. To predict cytomegalovirus infection status, the study brought together high-throughput TCR immunosequencing, statistical association of individual TCRs with disease status, and machine learning. To study patterns of TCR occurrence, a later analysis re-analyzed previously published TCR beta repertoires from 666 donors and added high-resolution HLA genotyping. Rather than drawing on any new phenotypic data, the later analysis identified candidate immune exposures from TCR beta sequences and the way those sequences occurred across donors. An earlier analysis of 587 of the donors used high-throughput TCR beta sequencing to judge whether each TCR beta V gene segment behaved as functional or pseudogenic. Donor age, sex, ethnicity and CMV serostatus were compiled alongside the repertoire data. A later genetic analysis took genome-wide SNP genotypes for 398 of the 666 donors and used that subset as a discovery cohort. Every discovery cohort repertoire had been produced on one sequencing platform. HLA typing covered class I and class II loci at four-digit resolution. Typing coverage differed by locus: A, B, C, DRB1 and DQB1 were typed in roughly 629-630 donors, DQA1 in 522, DPA1 in approximately 610, and DPB1 in 472. Four or five DR-DQ haplotypes were handled as single units for association and clustering because linkage in the cohort was strong. Across approximately 400 genotyped donors of the cohort, an average of roughly 250,000 unique TCR beta nucleotide sequences per donor were sequenced, and roughly 20% of those sequences were non-productive.

The cohort was made up of around 720 healthy bone marrow donors. At the time of sampling, every cohort member was nominally healthy, though immune exposures that went unrecorded were likely present. The donor tested CMV seropositive, placing the donor among the roughly 300 seropositive members of the cohort. A peripheral blood sample was collected from each donor, and TCR beta sequencing was performed on peripheral blood mononuclear cells. Genomic DNA was extracted from the blood cell samples with the Qiagen DNeasy Blood Extraction Kit. Including the terminal cysteine and phenylalanine, the CDR3 comprises 14 residues. Here the CDR3 DNA is all that survives: 42 bases in frame from base 1. Trimming costs V 4 bases and J 4 bases, and their ends lie 13 bases apart. From a lookup of the germline V gene (reference sequence), CDR1 and CDR2 are MNHEY and SMNVEV. General findings and caveats noted by the study authors: Specific HLA alleles were associated with 15,000 to 20,000 TCR beta sequences at a false discovery rate of 0.05 in a later analysis. According to a later analysis, TCR association rates differed among HLA loci, with DRB1 alleles showing the most associated TCRs and HLA-C alleles showing the fewest. Most CMV-associated TCR beta chains appeared to be HLA-restricted in a later analysis, and the HLA associations seemed to be driven largely by CMV exposure. Immune exposure information for the cohort was limited to CMV serostatus. A later genetic analysis associated a missense DCLRE1C variant with V-gene and J-gene trimming of TCR beta chains, and an independent cohort replicated the association. Broadly in line with IMGT annotations, most TCR beta V segments showed up in productive rearrangements about 87% or about 30% of the time in an earlier analysis of several hundred of the donors. Because the 87-base-pair reads could not distinguish some IMGT-functional V segments, including TRBV6-2 and TRBV6-3, those segments were excluded. Compared with equally common non-associated chains, HLA-associated TCR beta chains in a later analysis were more clonally expanded and had lower generation probabilities. Because counts were too low, around 18 rarely observed V segments, including chromosome 9 orphons, were left out of the earlier analysis of 587 of the donors. In a later analysis, several top co-occurrence clusters were reported to appear linked to parvovirus B19, influenza, CMV and Epstein-Barr virus. Most TCR sequences were observed very rarely across donors, whereas some public TCRs were present in many individuals. Only TCR beta chains were sequenced in this cohort, and the absence of alpha or paired-chain data limited detectable features. Because HLA typing was unavailable for some donors at each locus, only the typed subset was used in association tests. A later genetic analysis reported fewer N-insertions in productive TCRs among donors in an Asian-associated ancestry cluster than the approximately 670-donor mean. Assigning TCR associations to individual alleles was difficult when HLA alleles, especially DR and DQ, strongly co-occurred. A group of highly shared sequence variants was considered likely to be a technical artifact of the sequencing pipeline. The authors suggested that the approach could potentially be extended to other disease states and immunological phenotypes. A total of 164 TCR beta chains were listed by the study as associated with cytomegalovirus. Correlated functional status among segregating V segments might reflect linkage disequilibrium, but an unknown experimental factor could not be ruled out. Three of the identified cytomegalovirus-associated TCR beta chains were confirmed in vitro to be specific for cytomegalovirus antigens. A further reported finding was that TCR beta sequences accurately predicted the HLA-A and HLA-B alleles for most subjects in the first cohort. The classifier was reported to diagnose cytomegalovirus status with high specificity and sensitivity in both the original and validation cohorts. Presence/absence analyses assumed roughly uniform sequencing depth across donors, an assumption that may not hold.

The library was produced with the immunoSEQ multiplex PCR assay. For the multiplex PCR, a mixture combining 60 forward primers for TCR Vbeta segments and 13 reverse primers for TCR Jbeta segments was used. A multiplex PCR assay on genomic DNA amplified the CDR3 region of rearranged TCR beta genes. The Illumina HiSeq System was used to sequence the amplified TCR beta libraries as 87-base-pair reads. Turning to the authors' computational methods: A later analysis counted approximately 76 million unique TCR beta chains across the 670 or so repertoires, and some 11 million of these chains were shared by at least two donors. A nearest-neighbor algorithm error-corrected the raw reads and collapsed the reads into unique sequences, merging closely related sequences to remove PCR and sequencing errors. V, D and J gene segments were assigned by aligning CDR3 sequences to IMGT reference sequences. For a sequence to be retained, at least a six-nucleotide match to both a V gene segment and a J gene segment was required. A rearrangement was called productive if the CDR3 had no stop codons and remained in frame with V and J, and every other rearrangement was called non-productive. CDR3 was defined according to IMGT convention as the region running from the second conserved V-encoded cysteine to the conserved J-encoded phenylalanine. The earlier analysis of 587 of the donors excluded sequences that lacked an unambiguous match to a single V gene segment. In an earlier analysis of 450 to 700 of the donors, V segments were called functional above 56.7% productive rearrangements and were called segregating when the between-donor standard deviation exceeded 5%. A statistical classification framework was developed to diagnose cytomegalovirus status using the catalog of TCR beta chain sequences. V and J gene assignment, in a later analysis, came from comparing TCR nucleotide sequences with IMGT/GENE-DB human TR gene sequences. The TCRdist pipeline was used in a later analysis to assign CDR3 sequences and most-parsimonious VDJ recombination scenarios. In a later analysis, each TCR beta chain was defined by its CDR3 amino acid sequence together with its V-gene family, and reads lacking a unique V-gene family were excluded. As a way to deal with suspected cross-contamination and a sequencing artifact, a later analysis dropped approximately 590 nucleotide sequences that were highly shared and had low generation probability. A later analysis calculated a clonal expansion index for each public chain from normalized within-repertoire ranks of inferred template counts. A later analysis computed generation probabilities with a VDJ recombination model fitted to out-of-frame rearrangements, and checked the results against IGoR. A later analysis scored TCR-TCR, TCR-HLA and TCR-CMV co-occurrence with hypergeometric tests, applying a repertoire-size bias correction to TCR pairs. To estimate false discovery rates, a later analysis permuted the HLA or CMV assignments 20 times. In a later analysis, co-occurring TCRs were grouped using DBSCAN, and TCRdist sequence similarity was added for clustering within HLA-allele-positive subsets. Repertoires with fewer than 30,000 or more than 120,000 public chains were left out of co-occurrence clustering, as were several repertoires with anomalous nucleotide sharing. Imported from immuneACCESS, the table was reduced by TCRdb to in-frame sequences with V and J called. These copies leave out some clones; in studies compared against another copy, an unresolved V gene accounts for under half, and the cause of the remainder is not known. That table supplies the V and J calls and clone size; D and trimming were determined from the DNA. The sample table shows under 150,000 clones, and approximately 80% are seen once. In total, the top ten clones hold 5% to 7.5% of the sample.

Comment on this clone: Its antigen is currently not known. Base qualities are not at hand, and no much larger clone is one base apart.

The receptor's source is a woman aged 35 to 49 in good health and CMV-seropositive. Sequencing was done on a sample of PBMCs. The sequence is built from TRBV27 and TRBJ1-2, with no confident D gene call. The DNA sequence reads TGTGCCAGCAGTTCAATCGACAAGCTCTATGGCTACACCTTC. Translation gives CASSSIDKLYGYTF.